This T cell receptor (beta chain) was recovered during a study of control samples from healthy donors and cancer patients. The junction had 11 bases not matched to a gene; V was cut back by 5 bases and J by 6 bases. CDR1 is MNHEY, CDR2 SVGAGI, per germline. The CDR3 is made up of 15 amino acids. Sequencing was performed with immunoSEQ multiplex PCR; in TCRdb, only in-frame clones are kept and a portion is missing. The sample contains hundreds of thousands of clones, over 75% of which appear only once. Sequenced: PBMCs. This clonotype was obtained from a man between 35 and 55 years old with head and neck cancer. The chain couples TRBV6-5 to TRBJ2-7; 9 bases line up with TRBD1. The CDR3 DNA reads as TGTGCCAGCAGTCAGGGGGGACAGGGTTGGGCCGAGCAGTACTTC. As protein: CASSQGGQGWAEQYF.